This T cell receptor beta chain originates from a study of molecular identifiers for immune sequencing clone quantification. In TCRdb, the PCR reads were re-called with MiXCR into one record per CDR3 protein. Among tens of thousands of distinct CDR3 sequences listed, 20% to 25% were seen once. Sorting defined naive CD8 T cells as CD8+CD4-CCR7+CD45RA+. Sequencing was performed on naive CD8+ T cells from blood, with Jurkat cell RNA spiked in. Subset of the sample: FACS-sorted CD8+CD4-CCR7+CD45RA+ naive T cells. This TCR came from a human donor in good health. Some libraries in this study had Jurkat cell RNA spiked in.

CDR3: CASSSRGETQYF. In nucleotides, the CDR3 is TGTGCCAGTAGTTCCAGGGGAGAGACCCAGTACTTC. The chain has TRBV19 and TRBJ2-5; a weak D match, TRBD1 (6 bases). V lost 5 bases, J lost 4 bases, and 8 bases lay in between. CDR3 length equals 12 residues. CDR1 is LNHDA and CDR2 is SQIVND in the germline V gene (reference sequence).